The T cell receptor (beta chain) under discussion was sequenced for a study of response to subunit inactivated influenza vaccine. This CDR3 spans 16 amino acids. V shed 5 bases and J shed 5 bases, with 21 bases lying between them. TCRdb reprocessed the RT-PCR reads with MiXCR, giving one entry per CDR3 protein. The data show 430,000 or so distinct CDR3 sequences, about 10% seen once. This clonotype came up a few times. The chain links TRBV12-3 or TRBV12-4 to TRBJ2-5; possible D gene TRBD2, 6 bases. Sequenced here: PBMCs from blood, sampled more than 35 days after vaccination. The receptor's source is a man in his fifties who received an inactivated influenza vaccine. The CDR3 DNA reads TGTGCCAGCAGTCATGGGAGGATATCTAGTGTTGAGACCCAGTACTTC. It specifies CASSHGRISSVETQYF.